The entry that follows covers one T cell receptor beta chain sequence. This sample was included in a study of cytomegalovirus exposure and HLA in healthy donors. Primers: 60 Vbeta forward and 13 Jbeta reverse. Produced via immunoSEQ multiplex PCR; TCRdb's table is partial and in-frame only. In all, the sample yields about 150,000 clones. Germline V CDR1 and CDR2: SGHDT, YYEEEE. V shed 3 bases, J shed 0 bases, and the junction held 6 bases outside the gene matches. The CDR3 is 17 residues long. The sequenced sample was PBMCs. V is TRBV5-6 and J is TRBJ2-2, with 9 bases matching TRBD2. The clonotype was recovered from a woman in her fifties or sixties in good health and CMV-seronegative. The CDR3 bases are TGTGCCAGCAGCTGGGGCGGCGGGGGGGCGAACACCGGGGAGCTGTTTTTT. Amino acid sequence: CASSWGGGGANTGELFF.